Given below is one T cell receptor beta chain in context. All enrollees were about 18 to 89 years old and from under 25 US areas. Trimming removed 5 bases at V and 0 bases at J, with 12 bases between. This CDR3 contains 15 residues. From germline, CDR1 is SGHAT and CDR2 FQNNGV. The source of the sample is a study of blood T cell repertoires in COVID-19. Study-level background: Acute and convalescent COVID-19 samples came from the United States, Italy and Spain.

Methods used by the authors: Counts of nucleated cells, estimated from reference gene primer amplification, were obtained. Clones were sequenced by immunoSEQ multiplex PCR, and TCRdb holds only the in-frame ones, with some missing. D and trimming were read from the DNA, whereas the V and J calls and clone size are those reported in that table. Of about 200,000 clones in the sample, approximately 80% are singletons; the top ten hold around 8.9%. This receptor was obtained from a woman between 50 and 59 years old with acute COVID-19. V gene TRBV11-2 combines with J gene TRBJ2-3; D ambiguous. The sequencing sample was made of PBMCs or T cells enriched from blood (not recorded which). The CDR3 DNA is TGTGCCAGCAGCCCGACTGCTAGTAGCACAGATACGCAGTATTTT. It translates to CASSPTASSTDTQYF.